The 4 T cell receptor beta chains below were found in one sample sequenced in a study of T cells in Graves' hyperthyroidism and ophthalmopathy. Amplification of TCR beta CDR3 regions was performed using RNA transcripts as template. RT-PCR in the first round (using the HTBI primer set) targeted the TCR CDR3. One entry per CDR3 protein, called by TCRdb with MiXCR from the multiplex PCR reads. Of about 520,000 distinct CDR3 sequences listed, around a quarter are singletons. Sequencing input: blood. The receptors shown here come from a woman aged 25 to 39 with Graves' ophthalmopathy.

This clonotype was observed at least ten times. The rearrangement links TRBV28 to TRBJ1-5, with D possibly matching TRBD1 (5 bases). The V gene lost 5 bases and the J gene lost 4 bases, with 18 bases spanning the gap. The CDR3 consists of 16 residues. The germline V gene has CDR1 MDHEN and CDR2 SYDVKM. The CDR3 DNA follows: TGTGCCAGCAGTCCCCATCGACAGAGTACAAATCAGCCCCAGCATTTT. This translates into CASSPHRQSTNQPQHF. Full variable domain (remainder filled in from reference TRBV28 and TRBJ1-5): DVKVTQSSRYLVKRTGEKVFLECVQDMDHENMFWYRQDPGLGLRLIYFSYDVKMKEKGDIPEGYSVSREKKERFSLILESASTNQTSMYLCASSPHRQSTNQPQHFGDGTRLSIL.

This clonotype was seen a handful of times. J is TRBJ2-7 and V is TRBV27; 9 bases fit TRBD1. With V trimmed by 3 bases and J by 3 bases, 6 bases remained unmatched. This CDR3 has 15 residues. From germline, CDR1 is MNHEY and CDR2 SMNVEV (reference sequence). The DNA of the CDR3 is TGTGCCAGCAGTTTGGGCCGGGACAGGGACTACGAGCAGTACTTC. It is translated as CASSLGRDRDYEQYF.

Many counts were recorded for this clonotype. The gene calls are TRBV12-3 or TRBV12-4 and TRBJ1-2; possible D gene TRBD1, 6 bases. The length of the CDR3 is 14 residues. Trimming pared 6 bases from V and 8 bases from J, leaving 19 bases between. The CDR3 is CASRPGGRGLGYTF. DNA of the CDR3: TGTGCCAGCAGACCAGGAGGCAGGGGATTAGGCTACACCTTC.

At least ten counts were recorded for this clonotype. The genes are TRBV28 and TRBJ2-7, with TRBD1 as a possible D gene (5 bases). Deletions cut 8 bases from V and 3 bases from J, with 8 bases between. The CDR3 sequence is 11 residues long. Per the germline V gene, CDR1 is MDHEN and CDR2 is SYDVKM. The CDR3 loop is CASLGRYEQYF. CDR3 DNA sequence: TGTGCCAGCTTGGGGCGCTACGAGCAGTACTTC.